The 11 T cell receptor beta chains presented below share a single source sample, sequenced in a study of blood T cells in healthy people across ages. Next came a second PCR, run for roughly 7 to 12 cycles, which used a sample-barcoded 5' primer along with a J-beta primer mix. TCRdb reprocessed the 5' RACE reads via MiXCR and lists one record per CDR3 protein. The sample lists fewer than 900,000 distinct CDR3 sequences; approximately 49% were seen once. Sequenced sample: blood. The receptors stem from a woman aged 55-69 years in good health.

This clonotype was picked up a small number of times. CDR3 protein: CASSLQLGTSGETQYF. CDR3 coding DNA: TGTGCCAGCAGCTTGCAATTGGGGACTTCGGGGGAGACCCAGTACTTC. This chain uses TRBV7-8 with TRBJ2-5, with D perhaps TRBD2 (6 bases). Trimming took 3 bases from V and 5 from J, leaving 19 bases between them. The CDR3 has 16 amino acids. Germline V gene lookup returns CDR1 SGHVS and CDR2 FQNEAQ.

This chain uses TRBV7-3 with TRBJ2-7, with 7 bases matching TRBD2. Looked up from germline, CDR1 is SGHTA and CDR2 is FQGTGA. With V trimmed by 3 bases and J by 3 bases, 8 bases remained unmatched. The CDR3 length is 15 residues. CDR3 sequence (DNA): TGTGCCAGCAGCTTGGCCGGGACTACTGGCTACGAGCAGTACTTC. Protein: CASSLAGTTGYEQYF.

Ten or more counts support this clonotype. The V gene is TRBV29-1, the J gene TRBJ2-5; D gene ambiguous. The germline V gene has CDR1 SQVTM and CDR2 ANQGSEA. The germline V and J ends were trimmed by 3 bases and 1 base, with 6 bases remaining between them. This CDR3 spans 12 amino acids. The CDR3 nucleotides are TGCAGCGTTGAGGTCATCCAAGAGACCCAGTACTTC. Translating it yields CSVEVIQETQYF.

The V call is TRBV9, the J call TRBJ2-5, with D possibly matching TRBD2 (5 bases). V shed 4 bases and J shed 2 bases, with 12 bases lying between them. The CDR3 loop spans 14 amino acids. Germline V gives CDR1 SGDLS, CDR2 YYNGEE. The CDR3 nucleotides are TGTGCCAGCAGCCCGGGATCCCGACAAGAGACCCAGTACTTC. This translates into CASSPGSRQETQYF.

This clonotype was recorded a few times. The CDR3 nucleotides are TGCAGTGCTAGAGTAATACAGCAGGGGCGTTGGGCTGAAGCTTTCTTT. Residues: CSARVIQQGRWAEAFF. The chain combines TRBV20-1 with TRBJ1-1, with D tentatively TRBD1 (6 bases). This CDR3 region has 16 residues. Germline assignment: CDR1 DFQATT and CDR2 SNEGSKA (reference sequence). The germline V and J ends were trimmed by 1 base and 6 bases, with 21 bases remaining between them.

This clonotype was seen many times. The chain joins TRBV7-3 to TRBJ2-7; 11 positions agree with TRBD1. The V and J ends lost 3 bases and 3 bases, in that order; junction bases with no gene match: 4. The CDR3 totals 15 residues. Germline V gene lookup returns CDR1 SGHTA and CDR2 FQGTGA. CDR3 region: CASSLAGTGGYEQYF. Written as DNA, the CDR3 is TGTGCCAGCAGCTTGGCCGGGACAGGGGGCTACGAGCAGTACTTC.

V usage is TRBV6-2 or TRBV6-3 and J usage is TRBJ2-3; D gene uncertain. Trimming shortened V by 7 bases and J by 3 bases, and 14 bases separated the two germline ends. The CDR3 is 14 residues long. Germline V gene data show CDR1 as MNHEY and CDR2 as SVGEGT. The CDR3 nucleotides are TGTGCCAGCATGAGTACGGATTCGACAGATACGCAGTATTTT. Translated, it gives CASMSTDSTDTQYF.

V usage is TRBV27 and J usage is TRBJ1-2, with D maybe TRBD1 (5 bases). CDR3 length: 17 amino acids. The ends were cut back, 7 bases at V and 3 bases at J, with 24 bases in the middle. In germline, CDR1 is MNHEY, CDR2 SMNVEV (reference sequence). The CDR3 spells CASTVASGKGLDYGYTF. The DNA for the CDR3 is TGTGCCAGCACGGTCGCCTCAGGGAAGGGTTTGGACTATGGCTACACCTTC.

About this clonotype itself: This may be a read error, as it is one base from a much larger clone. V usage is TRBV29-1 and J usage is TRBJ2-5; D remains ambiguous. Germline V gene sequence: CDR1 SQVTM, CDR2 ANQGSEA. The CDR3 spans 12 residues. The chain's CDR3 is CSAGSYQEAQYF. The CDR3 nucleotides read TGCAGCGCCGGGTCGTACCAAGAGGCCCAGTACTTC.

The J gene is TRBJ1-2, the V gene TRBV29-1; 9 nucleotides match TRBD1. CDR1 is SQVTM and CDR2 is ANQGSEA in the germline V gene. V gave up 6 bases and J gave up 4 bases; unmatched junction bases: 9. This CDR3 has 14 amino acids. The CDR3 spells CSVGQGTSGYGYTF. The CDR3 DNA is TGCAGCGTGGGACAGGGAACGTCGGGCTATGGCTACACCTTC.

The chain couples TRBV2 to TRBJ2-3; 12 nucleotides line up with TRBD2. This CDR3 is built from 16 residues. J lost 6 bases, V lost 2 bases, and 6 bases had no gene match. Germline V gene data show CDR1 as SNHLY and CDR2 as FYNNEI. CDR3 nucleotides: TGTGCCAGCAGTGAACCCCTAGCGGGAGGGATGGATACGCAGTATTTT. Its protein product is CASSEPLAGGMDTQYF.